The clone carrying this T cell receptor beta chain ranks as medium-sized. Its antigen is currently unknown. Sequencing was performed with immunoSEQ multiplex PCR; in TCRdb, only in-frame clones are kept and a portion is missing. The sample contains over 50,000 clones, around three quarters of which appear only once. Trimming left V 5 bases short and J 7 bases short, with 17 bases between. The CDR3 is 15 amino acids. Germline CDR1 is MNHEY and CDR2 is SVGAGI. This record belongs to a study of memory CD4+ T cells and cytomegalovirus serostatus. Study as a whole: Of the healthy Belgian adults, several were CMV seropositive and 24 seronegative.

Single viable CD3+CD4+CD8-CD45RO+ cells were sorted as the memory CD4+ T cells. Study-level points and caveats: Each of 65 to 75 CMV-associated TCRbeta sequences occurred in one to five individuals. Suggested: most of the CMV-linked TCR signature lies in CD4+ memory cells. Median bootstrapped AUC for CMV status was about 0.96 originally, about 0.9 US-trained.

The rearrangement uses TRBV6-5 and TRBJ1-4; maybe TRBD1 (5 bases). Material: memory CD4+ T cells from blood. The sequence was collected from an adult in good health and CMV-seronegative. CDR3 loop: CASSPWRQQFEKLFF. In nucleotides, the CDR3 is TGTGCCAGCAGTCCCTGGAGACAGCAGTTTGAAAAACTGTTTTTT.